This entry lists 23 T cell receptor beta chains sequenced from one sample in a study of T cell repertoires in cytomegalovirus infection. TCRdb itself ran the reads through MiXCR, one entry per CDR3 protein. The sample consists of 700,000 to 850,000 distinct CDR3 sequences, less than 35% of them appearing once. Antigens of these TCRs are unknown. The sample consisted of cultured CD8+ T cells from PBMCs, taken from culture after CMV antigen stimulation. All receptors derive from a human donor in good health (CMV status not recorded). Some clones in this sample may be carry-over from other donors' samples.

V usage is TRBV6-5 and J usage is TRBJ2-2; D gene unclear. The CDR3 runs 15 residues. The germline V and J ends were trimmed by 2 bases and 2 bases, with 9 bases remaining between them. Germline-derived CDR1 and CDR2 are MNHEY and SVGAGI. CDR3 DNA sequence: TGTGCCAGCAGTTACACCAGCTTAAACACCGGGGAGCTGTTTTTT. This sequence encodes CASSYTSLNTGELFF.

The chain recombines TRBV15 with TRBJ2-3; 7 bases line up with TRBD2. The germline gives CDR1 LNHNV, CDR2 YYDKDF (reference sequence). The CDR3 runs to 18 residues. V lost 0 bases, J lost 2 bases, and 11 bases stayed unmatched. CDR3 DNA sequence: TGTGCCACCAGCAGAGATCGGAGACTAGCATCTCCCACAGATACGCAGTATTTT. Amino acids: CATSRDRRLASPTDTQYF.

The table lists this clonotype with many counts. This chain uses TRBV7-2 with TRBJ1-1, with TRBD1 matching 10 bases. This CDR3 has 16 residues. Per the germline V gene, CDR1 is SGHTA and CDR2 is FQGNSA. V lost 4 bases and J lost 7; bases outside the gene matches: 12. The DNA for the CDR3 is TGTGCCAGCAGCTCGGCCCGCTGGACAGGGGGGTTTGAAGCTTTCTTT. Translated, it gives CASSSARWTGGFEAFF. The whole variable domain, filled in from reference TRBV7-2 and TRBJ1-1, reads GAGVSQSPSNKVTEKGKDVELRCDPISGHTALYWYRQSLGQGLEFLIYFQGNSAPDKSGLPSDRFSAERTGGSVSTLTIQRTQQEDSAVYLCASSSARWTGGFEAFFGQGTRLTVV.

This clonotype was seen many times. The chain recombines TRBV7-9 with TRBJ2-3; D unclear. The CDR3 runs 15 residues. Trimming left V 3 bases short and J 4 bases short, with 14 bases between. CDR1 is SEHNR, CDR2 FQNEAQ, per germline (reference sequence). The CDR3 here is CASSFRAGSPDTQYF. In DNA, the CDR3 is TGTGCCAGCAGCTTTCGGGCAGGTTCTCCAGATACGCAGTATTTT.

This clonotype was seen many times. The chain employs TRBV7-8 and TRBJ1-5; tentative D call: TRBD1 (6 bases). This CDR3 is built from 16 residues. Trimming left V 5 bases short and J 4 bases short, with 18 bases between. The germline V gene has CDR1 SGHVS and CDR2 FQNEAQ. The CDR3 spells CASSPLEEGVNQPQHF. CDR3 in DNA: TGTGCCAGCAGCCCCCTTGAGGAGGGGGTAAATCAGCCCCAGCATTTT. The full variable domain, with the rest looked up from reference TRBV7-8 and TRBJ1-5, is GAGVSQSPRYKVAKRGQDVALRCDPISGHVSLFWYQQALGQGPEFLTYFQNEAQLDKSGLPSDRFFAERPEGSVSTLKIQRTQQEDSAVYLCASSPLEEGVNQPQHFGDGTRLSIL.

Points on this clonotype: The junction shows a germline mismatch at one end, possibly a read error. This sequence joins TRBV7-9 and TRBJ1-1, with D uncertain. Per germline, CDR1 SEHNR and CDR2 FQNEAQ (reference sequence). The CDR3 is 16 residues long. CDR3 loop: CVSSLVAGNRNTEAFF. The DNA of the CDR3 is TGTGTCAGCAGCTTAGTGGCGGGGAATAGGAACACTGAAGCTTTCTTT. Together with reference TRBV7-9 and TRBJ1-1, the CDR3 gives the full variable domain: DTGVSQNPRHKITKRGQNVTFRCDPISEHNRLYWYRQTLGQGPEFLTYFQNEAQLEKSRLLSDRFSAERPKGSFSTLEIQRTEQGDSAMYLCVSSLVAGNRNTEAFFGQGTRLTVV.

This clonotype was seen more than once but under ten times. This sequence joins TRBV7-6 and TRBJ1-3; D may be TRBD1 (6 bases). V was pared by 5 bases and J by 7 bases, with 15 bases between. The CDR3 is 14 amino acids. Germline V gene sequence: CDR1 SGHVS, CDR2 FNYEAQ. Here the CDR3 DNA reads TGTGCCAGCAGCCACCTCGGACAGCTGAACACCATATATTTT. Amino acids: CASSHLGQLNTIYF.

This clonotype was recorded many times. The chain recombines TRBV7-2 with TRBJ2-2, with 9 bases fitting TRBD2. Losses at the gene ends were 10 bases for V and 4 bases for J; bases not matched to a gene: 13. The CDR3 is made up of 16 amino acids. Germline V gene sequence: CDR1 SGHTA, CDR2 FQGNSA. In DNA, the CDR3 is TGTGCCACCCGCACCCCCGAGCGGGGGGCCACCGGGGAGCTGTTTTTT. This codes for CATRTPERGATGELFF. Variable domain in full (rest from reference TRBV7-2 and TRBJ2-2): GAGVSQSPSNKVTEKGKDVELRCDPISGHTALYWYRQSLGQGLEFLIYFQGNSAPDKSGLPSDRFSAERTGGSVSTLTIQRTQQEDSAVYLCATRTPERGATGELFFGEGSRLTVL.

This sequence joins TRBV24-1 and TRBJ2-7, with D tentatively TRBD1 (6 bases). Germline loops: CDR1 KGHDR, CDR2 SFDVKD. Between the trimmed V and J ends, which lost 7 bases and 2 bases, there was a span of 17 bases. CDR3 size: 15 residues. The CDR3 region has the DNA TGTGCCACCAGACGGAAGACAGGACAAACCTACGAGCAGTACTTC. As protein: CATRRKTGQTYEQYF.

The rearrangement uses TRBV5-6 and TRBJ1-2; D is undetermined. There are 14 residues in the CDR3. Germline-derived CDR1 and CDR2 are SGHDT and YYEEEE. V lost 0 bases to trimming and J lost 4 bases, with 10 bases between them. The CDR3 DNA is TGTGCCAGCAGCTTGGGAGGGCACCTCTATGGCTACACCTTC. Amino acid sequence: CASSLGGHLYGYTF.

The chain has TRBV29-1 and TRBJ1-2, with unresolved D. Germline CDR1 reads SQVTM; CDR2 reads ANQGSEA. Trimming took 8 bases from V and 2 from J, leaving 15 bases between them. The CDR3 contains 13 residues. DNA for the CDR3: TGCAGCTTTAAACTCGGGAACAACTATGGCTACACCTTC. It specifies CSFKLGNNYGYTF.

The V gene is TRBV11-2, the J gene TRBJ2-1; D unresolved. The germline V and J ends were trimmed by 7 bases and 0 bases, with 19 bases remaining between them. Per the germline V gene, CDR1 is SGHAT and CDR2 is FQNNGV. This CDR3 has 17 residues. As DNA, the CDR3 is TGTGCCAGCACTCAAGAGGTGGGTTCGGGCTCCTACAATGAGCAGTTCTTC. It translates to CASTQEVGSGSYNEQFF.

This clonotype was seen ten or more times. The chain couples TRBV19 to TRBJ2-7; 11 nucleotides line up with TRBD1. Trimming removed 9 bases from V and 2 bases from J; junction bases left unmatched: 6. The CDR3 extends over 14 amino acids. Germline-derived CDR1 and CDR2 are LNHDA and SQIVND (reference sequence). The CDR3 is CASSPGQGAYEQYV. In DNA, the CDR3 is TGTGCCAGCAGCCCGGGACAGGGGGCCTACGAGCAGTACGTC.

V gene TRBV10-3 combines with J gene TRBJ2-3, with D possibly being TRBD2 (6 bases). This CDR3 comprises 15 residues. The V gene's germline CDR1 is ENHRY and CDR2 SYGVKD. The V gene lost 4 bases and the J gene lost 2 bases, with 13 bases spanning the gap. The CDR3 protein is CAISVERADTDTQYF. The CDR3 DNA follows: TGTGCCATCAGTGTGGAGCGGGCAGACACAGATACGCAGTATTTT.

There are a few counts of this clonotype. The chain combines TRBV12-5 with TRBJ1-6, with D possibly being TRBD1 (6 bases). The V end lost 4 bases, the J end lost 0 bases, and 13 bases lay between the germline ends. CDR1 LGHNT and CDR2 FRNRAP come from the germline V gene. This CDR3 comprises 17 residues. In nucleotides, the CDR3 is TGTGCTAGTGGTTCGGACAGCATCGGCTCCTATAATTCACCCCTCCACTTT. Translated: CASGSDSIGSYNSPLHF.

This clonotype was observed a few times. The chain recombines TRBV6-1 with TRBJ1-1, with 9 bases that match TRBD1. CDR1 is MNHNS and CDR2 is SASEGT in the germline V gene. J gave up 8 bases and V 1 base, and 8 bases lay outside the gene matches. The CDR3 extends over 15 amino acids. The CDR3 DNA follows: TGTGCCAGCAGTGAAGTCCGTAACAGGGGGCCGGAAGCTTTCTTT. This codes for CASSEVRNRGPEAFF.

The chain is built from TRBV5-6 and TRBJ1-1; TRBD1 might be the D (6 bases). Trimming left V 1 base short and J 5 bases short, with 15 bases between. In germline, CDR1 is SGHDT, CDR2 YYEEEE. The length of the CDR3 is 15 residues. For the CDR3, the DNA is TGTGCCAGCAGCTTGAACGGGGGGGGGCTGACTGAAGCTTTCTTT. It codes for CASSLNGGGLTEAFF.

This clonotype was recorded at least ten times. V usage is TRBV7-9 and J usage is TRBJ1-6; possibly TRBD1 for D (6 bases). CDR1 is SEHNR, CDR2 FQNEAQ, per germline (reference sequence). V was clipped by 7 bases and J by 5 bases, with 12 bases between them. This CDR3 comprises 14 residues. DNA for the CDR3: TGTGCCAGCAAGCTAGGGGGAAATAATTCACCCCTCCACTTT. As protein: CASKLGGNNSPLHF. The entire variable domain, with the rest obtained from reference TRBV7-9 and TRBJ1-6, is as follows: DTGVSQNPRHKITKRGQNVTFRCDPISEHNRLYWYRQTLGQGPEFLTYFQNEAQLEKSRLLSDRFSAERPKGSFSTLEIQRTEQGDSAMYLCASKLGGNNSPLHFGNGTRLTVT.

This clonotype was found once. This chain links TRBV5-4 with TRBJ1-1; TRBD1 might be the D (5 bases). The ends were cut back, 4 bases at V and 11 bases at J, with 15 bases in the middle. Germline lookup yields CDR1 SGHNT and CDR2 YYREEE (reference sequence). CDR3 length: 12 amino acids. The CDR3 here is CASSAGTQRAFF. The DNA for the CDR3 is TGTGCCAGCAGCGCGGGGACTCAGAGGGCTTTCTTT.

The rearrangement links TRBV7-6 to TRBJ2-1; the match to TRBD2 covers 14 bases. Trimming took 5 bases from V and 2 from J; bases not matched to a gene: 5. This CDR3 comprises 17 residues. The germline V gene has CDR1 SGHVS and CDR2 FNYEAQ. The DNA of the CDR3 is TGTGCCAGCAGCCCGCGGACTAGCGGGGGGCCCTACAATGAGCAGTTCTTC. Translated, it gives CASSPRTSGGPYNEQFF.

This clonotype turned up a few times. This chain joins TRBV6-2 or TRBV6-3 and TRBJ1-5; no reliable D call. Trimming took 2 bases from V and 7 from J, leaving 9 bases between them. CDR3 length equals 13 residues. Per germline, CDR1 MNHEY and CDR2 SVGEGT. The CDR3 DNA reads TGTGCCAGCAGTTACGAGGGAACCCAGCCCCAGCATTTT. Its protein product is CASSYEGTQPQHF.

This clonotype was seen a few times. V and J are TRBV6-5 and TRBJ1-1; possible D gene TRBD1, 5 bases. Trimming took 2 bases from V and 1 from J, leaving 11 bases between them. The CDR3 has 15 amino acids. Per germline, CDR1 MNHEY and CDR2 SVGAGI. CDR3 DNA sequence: TGTGCCAGCAGTTACGGGGCAGGGCCGAACACTGAAGCTTTCTTT. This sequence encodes CASSYGAGPNTEAFF.

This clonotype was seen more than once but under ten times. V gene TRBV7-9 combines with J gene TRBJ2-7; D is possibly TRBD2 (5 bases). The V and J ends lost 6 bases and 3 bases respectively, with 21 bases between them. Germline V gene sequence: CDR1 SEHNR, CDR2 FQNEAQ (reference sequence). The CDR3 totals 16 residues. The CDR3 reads CASSDSHRGLSYEQYF. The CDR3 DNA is TGTGCCAGCAGTGATTCCCACCGGGGTTTAAGCTACGAGCAGTACTTC. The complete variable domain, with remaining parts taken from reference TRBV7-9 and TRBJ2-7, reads DTGVSQNPRHKITKRGQNVTFRCDPISEHNRLYWYRQTLGQGPEFLTYFQNEAQLEKSRLLSDRFSAERPKGSFSTLEIQRTEQGDSAMYLCASSDSHRGLSYEQYFGPGTRLTVT.